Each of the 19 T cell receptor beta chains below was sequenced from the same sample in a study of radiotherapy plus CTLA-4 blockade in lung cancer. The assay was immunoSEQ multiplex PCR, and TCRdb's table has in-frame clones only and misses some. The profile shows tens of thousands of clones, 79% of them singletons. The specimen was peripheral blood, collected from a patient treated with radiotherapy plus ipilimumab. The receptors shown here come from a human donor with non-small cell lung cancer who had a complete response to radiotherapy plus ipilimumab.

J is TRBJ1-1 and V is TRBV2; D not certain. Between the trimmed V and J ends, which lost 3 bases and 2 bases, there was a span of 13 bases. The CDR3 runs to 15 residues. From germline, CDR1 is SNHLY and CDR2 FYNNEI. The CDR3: CASSDFWAENTEAFF. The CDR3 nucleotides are TGTGCCAGCAGTGATTTCTGGGCAGAAAACACTGAAGCTTTCTTT.

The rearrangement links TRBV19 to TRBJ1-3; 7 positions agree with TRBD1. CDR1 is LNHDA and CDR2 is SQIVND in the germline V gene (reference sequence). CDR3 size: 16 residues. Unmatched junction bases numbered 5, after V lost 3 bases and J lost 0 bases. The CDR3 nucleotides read TGTGCCAGTAGTATTTTACAGGGGAACTCTGGAAACACCATATATTTT. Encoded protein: CASSILQGNSGNTIYF.

The CDR3 DNA follows: TGCAGCGTACCCACCGGGACAGGATACTATGGCTACACCTTC. Its protein is CSVPTGTGYYGYTF. V and J are TRBV29-1 and TRBJ1-2, with TRBD1 identical over 8 bases. V gave up 6 bases and J gave up 3 bases; unmatched junction bases: 9. Germline V gene lookup returns CDR1 SQVTM and CDR2 ANQGSEA. The CDR3 consists of 14 residues.

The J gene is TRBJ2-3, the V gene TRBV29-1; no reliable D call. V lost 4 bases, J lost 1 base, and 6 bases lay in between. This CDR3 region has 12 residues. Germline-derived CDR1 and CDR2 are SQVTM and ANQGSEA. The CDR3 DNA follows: TGCAGCGTTGCCGTGGGCACAGATACGCAGTATTTT. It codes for CSVAVGTDTQYF.

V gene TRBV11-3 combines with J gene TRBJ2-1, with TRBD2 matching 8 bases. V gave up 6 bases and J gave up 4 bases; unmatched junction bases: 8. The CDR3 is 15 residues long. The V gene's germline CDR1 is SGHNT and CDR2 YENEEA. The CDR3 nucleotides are TGTGCCAGCAGGAAAGCGGGAGTGGAGTACAATGAGCAGTTCTTC. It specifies CASRKAGVEYNEQFF.

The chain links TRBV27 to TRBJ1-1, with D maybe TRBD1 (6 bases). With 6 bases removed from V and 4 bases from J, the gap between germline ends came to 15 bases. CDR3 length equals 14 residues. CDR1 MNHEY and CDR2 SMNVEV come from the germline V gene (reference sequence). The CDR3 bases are TGTGCCAGCAGCCCCTGGGGGCTCTTCACTGAAGCTTTCTTT. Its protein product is CASSPWGLFTEAFF.

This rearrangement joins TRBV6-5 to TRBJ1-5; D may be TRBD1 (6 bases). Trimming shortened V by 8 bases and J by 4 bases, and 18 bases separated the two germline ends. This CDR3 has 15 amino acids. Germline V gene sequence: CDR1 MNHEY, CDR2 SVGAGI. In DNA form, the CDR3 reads TGTGCCAGCGCTCTGAACCGGGACAAAAATCAGCCCCAGCATTTT. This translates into CASALNRDKNQPQHF.

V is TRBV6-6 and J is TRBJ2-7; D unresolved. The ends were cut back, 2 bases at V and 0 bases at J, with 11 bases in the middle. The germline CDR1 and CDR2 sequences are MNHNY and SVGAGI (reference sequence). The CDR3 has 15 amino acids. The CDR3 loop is CASSYAGKSSYEQYV. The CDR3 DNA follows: TGTGCCAGCAGTTACGCTGGGAAGAGCTCCTACGAGCAGTACGTC.

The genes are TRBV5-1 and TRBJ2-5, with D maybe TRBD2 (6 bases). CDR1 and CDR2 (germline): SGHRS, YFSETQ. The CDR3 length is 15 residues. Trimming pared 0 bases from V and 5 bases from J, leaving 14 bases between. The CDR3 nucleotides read TGCGCCAGCAGCTTGGAGGGACTGGGCGGGGAGACCCAGTACTTC. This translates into CASSLEGLGGETQYF.

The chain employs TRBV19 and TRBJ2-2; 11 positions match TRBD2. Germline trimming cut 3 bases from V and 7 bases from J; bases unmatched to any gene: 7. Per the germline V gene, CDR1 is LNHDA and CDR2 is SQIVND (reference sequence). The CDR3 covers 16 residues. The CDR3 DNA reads TGTGCCAGTAGTATTTTAGCGGGAGGGCCGGACGGGGAGCTGTTTTTT. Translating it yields CASSILAGGPDGELFF.

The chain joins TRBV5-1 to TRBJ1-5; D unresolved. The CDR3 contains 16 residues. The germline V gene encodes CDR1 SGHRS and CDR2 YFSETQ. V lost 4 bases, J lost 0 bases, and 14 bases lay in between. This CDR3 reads CASSPGEGSSNQPQHF. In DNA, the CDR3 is TGCGCCAGCAGCCCCGGCGAGGGAAGTAGCAATCAGCCCCAGCATTTT. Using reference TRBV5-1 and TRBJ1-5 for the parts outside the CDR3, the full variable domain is KAGVTQTPRYLIKTRGQQVTLSCSPISGHRSVSWYQQTPGQGLQFLFEYFSETQRNKGNFPGRFSGRQFSNSRSEMNVSTLELGDSALYLCASSPGEGSSNQPQHFGDGTRLSIL.

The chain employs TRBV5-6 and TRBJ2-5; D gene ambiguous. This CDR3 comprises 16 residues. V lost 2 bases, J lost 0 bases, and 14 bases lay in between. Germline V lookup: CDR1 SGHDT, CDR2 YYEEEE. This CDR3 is CASSFWHRPYQETQYF. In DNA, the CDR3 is TGTGCCAGCAGCTTTTGGCACAGACCGTACCAAGAGACCCAGTACTTC.

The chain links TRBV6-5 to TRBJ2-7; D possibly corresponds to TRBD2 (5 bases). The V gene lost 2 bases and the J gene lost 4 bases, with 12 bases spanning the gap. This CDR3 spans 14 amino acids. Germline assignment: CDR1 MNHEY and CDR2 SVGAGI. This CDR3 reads CASSYGEGRYEQYV. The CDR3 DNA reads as TGTGCCAGCAGTTACGGAGAGGGCAGGTACGAGCAGTACGTC.

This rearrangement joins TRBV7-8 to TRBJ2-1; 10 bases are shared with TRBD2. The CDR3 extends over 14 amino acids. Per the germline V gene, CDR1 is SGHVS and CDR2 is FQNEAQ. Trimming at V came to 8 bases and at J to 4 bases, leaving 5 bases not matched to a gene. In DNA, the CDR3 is TGTGCCAGCGTACGAGCGGGAGGGTACAATGAGCAGTTCTTC. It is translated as CASVRAGGYNEQFF.

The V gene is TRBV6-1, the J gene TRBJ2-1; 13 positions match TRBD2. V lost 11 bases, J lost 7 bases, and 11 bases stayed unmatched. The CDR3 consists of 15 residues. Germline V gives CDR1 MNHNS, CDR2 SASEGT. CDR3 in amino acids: CASLGLAGRNNEQFF. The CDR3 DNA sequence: TGTGCCTCTTTGGGACTAGCGGGGAGGAATAATGAGCAGTTCTTC.

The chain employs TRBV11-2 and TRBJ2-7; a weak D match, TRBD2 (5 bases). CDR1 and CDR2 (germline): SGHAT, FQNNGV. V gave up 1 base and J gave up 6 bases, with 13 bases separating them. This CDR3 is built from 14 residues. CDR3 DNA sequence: TGTGCCAGCAGCTTAGGTGGAGGATGGGGCGAGCAGTACGTC. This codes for CASSLGGGWGEQYV.

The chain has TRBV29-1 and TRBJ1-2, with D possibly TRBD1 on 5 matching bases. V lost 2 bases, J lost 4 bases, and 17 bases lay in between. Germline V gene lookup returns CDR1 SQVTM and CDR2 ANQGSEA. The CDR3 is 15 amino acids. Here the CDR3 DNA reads TGCAGCGTTGAAAACCCCGACAGCCACTTCTATGGCTACACCTTC. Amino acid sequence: CSVENPDSHFYGYTF. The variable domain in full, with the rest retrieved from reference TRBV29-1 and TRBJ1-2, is SAVISQKPSRDICQRGTSLTIQCQVDSQVTMMFWYRQQPGQSLTLIATANQGSEATYESGFVIDKFPISRPNLTFSTLTVSNMSPEDSSIYLCSVENPDSHFYGYTFGSGTRLTVV.

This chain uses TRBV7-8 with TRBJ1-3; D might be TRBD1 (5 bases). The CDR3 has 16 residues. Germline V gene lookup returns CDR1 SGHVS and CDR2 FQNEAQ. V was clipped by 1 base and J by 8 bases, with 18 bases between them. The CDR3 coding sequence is TGTGCCAGCAGCTTAGAGGCCGGGACTTTTGGCGACACCATATATTTT. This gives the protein CASSLEAGTFGDTIYF.

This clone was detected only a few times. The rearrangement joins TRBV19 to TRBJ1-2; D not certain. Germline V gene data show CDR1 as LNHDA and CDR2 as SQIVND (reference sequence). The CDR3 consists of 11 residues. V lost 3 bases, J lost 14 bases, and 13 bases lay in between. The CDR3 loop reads CASSMARGQTF. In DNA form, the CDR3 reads TGTGCCAGTAGTATGGCCCGAGGTCAAACCTTC.